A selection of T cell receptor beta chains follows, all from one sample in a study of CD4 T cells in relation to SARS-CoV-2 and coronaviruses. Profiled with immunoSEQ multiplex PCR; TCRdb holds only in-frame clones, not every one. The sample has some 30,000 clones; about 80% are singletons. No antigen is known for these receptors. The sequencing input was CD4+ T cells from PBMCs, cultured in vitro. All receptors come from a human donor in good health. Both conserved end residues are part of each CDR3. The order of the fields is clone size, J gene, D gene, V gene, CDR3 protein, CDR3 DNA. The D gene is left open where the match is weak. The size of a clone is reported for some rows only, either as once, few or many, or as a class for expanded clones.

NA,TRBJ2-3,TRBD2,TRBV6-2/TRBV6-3,CASSYAVGAGGRDTQYF,TGTGCCAGCAGTTACGCCGTGGGGGCGGGGGGCCGGGATACGCAGTATTTT
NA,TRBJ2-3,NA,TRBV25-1,CASSGRISTDTQYF,TGTGCCAGCAGTGGTAGGATTAGCACAGATACGCAGTATTTT
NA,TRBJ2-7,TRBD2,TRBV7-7,CASSRTGLELLGEQYF,TGTGCCAGCAGCAGGACGGGACTAGAGCTCCTAGGCGAGCAGTACTTC
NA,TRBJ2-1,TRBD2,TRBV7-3,CASSLTGLAGVGEQFF,TGTGCCAGCAGCTTAACGGGCCTAGCGGGAGTCGGGGAGCAGTTCTTC
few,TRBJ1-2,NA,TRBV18,CASSSTGRGDYGYTF,TGTGCCAGCTCATCTACGGGCAGGGGAGACTATGGCTACACCTTC
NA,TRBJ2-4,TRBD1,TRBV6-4,CASSDLGTGDRGRIAKNIQYF,TGTGCCAGCAGTGACCTCGGGACAGGGGATCGAGGTCGGATAGCCAAAAACATTCAGTACTTC
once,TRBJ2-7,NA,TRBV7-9,CASSLGDSGTSSYEQYF,TGTGCCAGCAGCTTAGGAGATAGTGGGACATCTTCCTACGAGCAGTACTTC
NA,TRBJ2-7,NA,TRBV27,CASSSVRVRSYEQYF,TGTGCCAGCAGTTCCGTTCGGGTACGCTCCTACGAGCAGTACTTC
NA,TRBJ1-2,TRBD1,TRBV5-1,CASSTTPGQGGVYTF,TGCGCCAGCAGCACTACCCCGGGACAGGGGGGTGTCTACACCTTC
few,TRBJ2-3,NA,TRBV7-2,CASSRSGTGTDTQYF,TGTGCCAGCAGCCGGAGCGGGACAGGCACAGATACGCAGTATTTT
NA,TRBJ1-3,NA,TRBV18,CASSLSGLSGNTIYF,TGTGCCAGCTCACTTTCAGGGCTCTCTGGAAACACCATATATTTT
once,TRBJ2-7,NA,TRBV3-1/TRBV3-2,CASSPTGQRGVYEQYF,TGTGCCAGCAGCCCGACGGGACAGAGGGGGGTCTACGAGCAGTACTTC
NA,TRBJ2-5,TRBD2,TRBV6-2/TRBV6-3,CASSYSLAGLQETQYF,TGTGCCAGCAGTTACAGCCTAGCGGGGCTTCAAGAGACCCAGTACTTC
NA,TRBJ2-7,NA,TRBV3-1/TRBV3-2,CASSRVGGREQYF,TGTGCCAGCAGCCGGGTGGGGGGACGGGAGCAGTACTTC
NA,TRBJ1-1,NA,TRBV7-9,CAYGGQYTEAFF,TGTGCCTACGGTGGGCAGTACACTGAAGCTTTCTTT
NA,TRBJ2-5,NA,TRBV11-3,CASSFRGGGRQETQYF,TGTGCCAGCAGCTTCCGTGGGGGGGGCAGGCAAGAGACCCAGTACTTC
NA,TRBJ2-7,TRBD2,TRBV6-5,CANSAGEDYEQYF,TGTGCCAATTCAGCGGGGGAAGACTACGAGCAGTACTTC
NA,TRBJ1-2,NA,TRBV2,CASSEASHYGYTF,TGTGCCAGCAGTGAGGCCAGCCACTATGGCTACACCTTC
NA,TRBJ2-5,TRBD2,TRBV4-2,CASSQNSYGGAGETQYF,TGTGCCAGCAGCCAGAATTCTTACGGGGGGGCGGGCGAGACCCAGTACTTC
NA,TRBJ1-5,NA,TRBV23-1,CASSQHPEGDQPQHF,TGCGCCAGCAGTCAACATCCCGAAGGGGATCAGCCCCAGCATTTT
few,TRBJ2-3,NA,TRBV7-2,CASSFQGGRADTQYF,TGTGCCAGCAGCTTCCAGGGGGGGAGAGCGGATACGCAGTATTTT
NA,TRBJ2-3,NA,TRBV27,CASSLAQGTDTQYF,TGTGCCAGCAGTTTAGCTCAGGGGACAGATACGCAGTATTTT
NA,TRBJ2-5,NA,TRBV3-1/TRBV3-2,CASSQGNGFQETQYF,TGTGCCAGCAGCCAAGGAAACGGGTTTCAAGAGACCCAGTACTTC
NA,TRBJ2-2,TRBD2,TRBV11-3,CASSSQTRGGAGELFF,TGTGCCAGCAGCTCCCAGACGCGGGGGGGAGCCGGGGAGCTGTTTTTT
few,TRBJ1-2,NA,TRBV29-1,CSVGAASGYGYTF,TGCAGCGTTGGGGCAGCGTCGGGGTACGGCTACACCTTC
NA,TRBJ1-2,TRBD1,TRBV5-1,CASSRTGGDYGYTF,TGCGCCAGCAGCCGGACAGGGGGGGACTATGGCTACACCTTC
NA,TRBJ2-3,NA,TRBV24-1,CATSDGSVNTQYF,TGTGCCACCAGCGACGGGAGTGTTAATACGCAGTATTTT
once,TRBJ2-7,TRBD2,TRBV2,CASTRGTSSYEQYF,TGTGCCAGCACCCGCGGGACTAGCTCCTACGAGCAGTACTTC
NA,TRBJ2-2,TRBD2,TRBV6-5,CASIPGLAGGELFF,TGTGCCAGCATTCCGGGACTAGCTGGCGGGGAGCTGTTTTTT
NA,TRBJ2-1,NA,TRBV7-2,CASSLGGDSSYNEQFF,TGTGCCAGCAGCTTAGGGGGCGATTCCTCCTACAATGAGCAGTTCTTC
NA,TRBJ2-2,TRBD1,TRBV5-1,CASSPQGPLGELFF,TGCGCCAGCAGCCCACAGGGGCCCCTCGGGGAGCTGTTTTTT
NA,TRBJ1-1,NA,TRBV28,CASSTGTYNTEAFF,TGTGCCAGCAGCACCGGGACATACAACACTGAAGCTTTCTTT
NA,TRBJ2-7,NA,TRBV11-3,CASSPSGQASYEQYF,TGTGCCAGCAGTCCCTCCGGGCAGGCATCCTACGAGCAGTACTTC
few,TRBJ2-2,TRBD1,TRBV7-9,CASSSGTGVKIGELFF,TGTGCCAGCAGCTCAGGGACAGGGGTTAAGATCGGGGAGCTGTTTTTT
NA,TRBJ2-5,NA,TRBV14,CASSQLGPVGTQYF,TGTGCCAGCAGCCAATTGGGGCCAGTGGGGACCCAGTACTTC
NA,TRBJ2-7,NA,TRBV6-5,CASRNVLYEQYF,TGTGCCAGCAGAAACGTCCTCTACGAGCAGTACTTC
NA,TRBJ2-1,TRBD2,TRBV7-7,CASSLGRGGYNEQFF,TGTGCCAGCAGCTTAGGGCGGGGGGGCTACAATGAGCAGTTCTTC
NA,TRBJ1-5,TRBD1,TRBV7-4,CASSLRVQGYYGNQPQHF,TGTGCCAGCAGCTTAAGGGTACAGGGGTATTATGGGAATCAGCCCCAGCATTTT
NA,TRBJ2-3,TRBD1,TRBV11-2,CASSLVGQGRDTQYF,TGTGCCAGCAGCTTAGTGGGACAGGGGAGAGATACGCAGTATTTT
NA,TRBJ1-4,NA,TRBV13,CASSLRASNEKLFF,TGTGCCAGCAGCCTCAGGGCAAGTAATGAAAAACTGTTTTTT
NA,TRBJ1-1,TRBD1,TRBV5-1,CASRSLGQTNTEAFF,TGCGCCAGCAGATCCCTGGGACAGACGAACACTGAAGCTTTCTTT
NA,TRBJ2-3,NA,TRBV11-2,CASSSSAWGVEDTQYF,TGTGCCAGCAGTTCATCGGCCTGGGGAGTAGAAGATACGCAGTATTTT
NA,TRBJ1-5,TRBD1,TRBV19,CASSAWTGNNQPQHF,TGTGCCAGTAGTGCCTGGACAGGGAACAATCAGCCCCAGCATTTT
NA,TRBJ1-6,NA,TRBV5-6,CASSLVGNNSPLHF,TGTGCCAGCAGCTTGGTTGGGAACAATTCACCCCTCCACTTT
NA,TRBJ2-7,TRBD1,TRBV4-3,CASSQDRVEVDRQGWWEQYF,TGCGCCAGCAGCCAAGATCGGGTTGAGGTAGATAGACAGGGGTGGTGGGAGCAGTACTTC
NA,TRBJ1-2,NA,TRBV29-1,CSVGGSDIYGYTF,TGCAGCGTTGGAGGTTCTGATATCTATGGCTACACCTTC
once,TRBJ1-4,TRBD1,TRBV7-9,CASSMGQINEKLFF,TGTGCCAGCAGCATGGGACAGATAAATGAAAAACTGTTTTTT
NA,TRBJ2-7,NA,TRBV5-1,CASSLAGPGSEQYF,TGCGCCAGCAGCTTGGCCGGACCGGGGTCCGAGCAGTACTTC